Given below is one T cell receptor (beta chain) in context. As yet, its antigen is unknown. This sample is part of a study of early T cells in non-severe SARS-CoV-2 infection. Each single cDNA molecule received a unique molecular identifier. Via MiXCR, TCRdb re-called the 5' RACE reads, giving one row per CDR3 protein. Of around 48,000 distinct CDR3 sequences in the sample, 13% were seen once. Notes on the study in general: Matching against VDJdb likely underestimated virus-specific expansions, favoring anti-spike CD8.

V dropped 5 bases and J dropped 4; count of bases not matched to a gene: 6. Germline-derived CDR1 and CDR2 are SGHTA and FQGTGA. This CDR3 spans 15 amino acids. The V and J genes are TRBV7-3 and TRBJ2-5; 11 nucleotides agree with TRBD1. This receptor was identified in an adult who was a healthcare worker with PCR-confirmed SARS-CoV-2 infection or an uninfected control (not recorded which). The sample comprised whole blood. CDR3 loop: CASSPGQGARETQYF. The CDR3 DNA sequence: TGTGCCAGCAGCCCTGGACAGGGGGCGCGAGAGACCCAGTACTTC.